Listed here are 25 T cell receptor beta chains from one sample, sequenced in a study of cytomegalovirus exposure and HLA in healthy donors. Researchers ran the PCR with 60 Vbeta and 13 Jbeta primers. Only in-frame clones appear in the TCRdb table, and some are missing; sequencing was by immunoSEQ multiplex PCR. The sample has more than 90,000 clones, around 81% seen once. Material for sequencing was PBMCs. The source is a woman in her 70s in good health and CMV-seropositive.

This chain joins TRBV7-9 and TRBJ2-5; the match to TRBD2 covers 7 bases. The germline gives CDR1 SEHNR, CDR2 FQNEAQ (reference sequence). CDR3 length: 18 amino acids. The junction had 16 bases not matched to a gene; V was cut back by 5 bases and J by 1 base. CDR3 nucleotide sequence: TGTGCCAGCAGCCTAACTATAGGGCTAGCGGAGTTCCAAGAGACCCAGTACTTC. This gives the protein CASSLTIGLAEFQETQYF.

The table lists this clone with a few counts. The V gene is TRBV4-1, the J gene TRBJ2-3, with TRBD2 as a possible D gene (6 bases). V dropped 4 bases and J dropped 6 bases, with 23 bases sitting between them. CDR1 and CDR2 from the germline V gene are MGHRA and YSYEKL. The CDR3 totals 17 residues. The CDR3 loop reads CASSRRGGPPTGDTQYF. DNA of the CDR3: TGCGCCAGCAGCCGAAGAGGAGGGCCCCCAACCGGGGATACGCAGTATTTT.

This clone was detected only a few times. As DNA, the CDR3 is TGCGCCAGCAGCAAGGACAGGGCGAACACTGAAGCTTTCTTT. Amino acid sequence: CASSKDRANTEAFF. The chain employs TRBV4-3 and TRBJ1-1, with TRBD1 matching 8 bases. The J segment lost 1 base and the V segment lost 5 bases, leaving 3 bases of the junction unmatched. Germline CDR1 and CDR2: LGHNA and YSLEER. The CDR3 length is 14 residues.

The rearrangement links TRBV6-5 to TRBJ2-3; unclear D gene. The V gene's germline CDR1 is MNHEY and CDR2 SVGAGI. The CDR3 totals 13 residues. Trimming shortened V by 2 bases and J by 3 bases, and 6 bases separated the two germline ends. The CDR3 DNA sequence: TGTGCCAGCAGTTACAAGCTTACAGATACGCAGTATTTT. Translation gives CASSYKLTDTQYF.

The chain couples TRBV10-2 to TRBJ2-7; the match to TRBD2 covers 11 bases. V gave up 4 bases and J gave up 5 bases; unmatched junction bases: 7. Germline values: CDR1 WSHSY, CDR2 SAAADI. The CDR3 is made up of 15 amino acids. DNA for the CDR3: TGCGCCAGCAGTGGGGTAGCGGGAGGGCCCGACGAGCAGTACTTC. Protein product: CASSGVAGGPDEQYF.

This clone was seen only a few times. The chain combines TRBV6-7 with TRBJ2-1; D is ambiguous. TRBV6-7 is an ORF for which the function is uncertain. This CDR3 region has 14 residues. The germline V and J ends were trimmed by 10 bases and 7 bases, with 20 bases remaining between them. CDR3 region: CATHPPRNSNEQFF. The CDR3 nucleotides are TGTGCCACCCACCCCCCTAGGAATTCGAATGAGCAGTTCTTC.

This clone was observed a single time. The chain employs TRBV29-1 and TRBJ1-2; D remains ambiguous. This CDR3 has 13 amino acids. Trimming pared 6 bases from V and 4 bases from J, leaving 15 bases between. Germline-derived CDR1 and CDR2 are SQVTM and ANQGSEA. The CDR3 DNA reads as TGCAGCGTACACGGCCAAGAGGTCTATGGCTACACCTTC. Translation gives CSVHGQEVYGYTF.

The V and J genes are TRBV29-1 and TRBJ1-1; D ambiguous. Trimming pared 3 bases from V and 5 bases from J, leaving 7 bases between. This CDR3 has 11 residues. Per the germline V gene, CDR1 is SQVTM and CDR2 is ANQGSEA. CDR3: CSVDGVTEAFF. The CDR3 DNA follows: TGCAGCGTTGACGGGGTAACTGAAGCTTTCTTT.

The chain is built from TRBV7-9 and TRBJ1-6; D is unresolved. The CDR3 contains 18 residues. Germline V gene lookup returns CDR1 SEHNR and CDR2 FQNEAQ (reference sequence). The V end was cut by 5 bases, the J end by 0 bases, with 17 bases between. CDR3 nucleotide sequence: TGTGCCAGCAGCCCGTCTGGACTGTCGAGCTCCTATAATTCACCCCTCCACTTT. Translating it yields CASSPSGLSSSYNSPLHF.

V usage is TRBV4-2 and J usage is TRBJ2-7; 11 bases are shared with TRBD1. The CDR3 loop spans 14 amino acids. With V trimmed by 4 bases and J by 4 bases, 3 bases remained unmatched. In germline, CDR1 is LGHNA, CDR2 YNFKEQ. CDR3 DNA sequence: TGTGCCAGCAGCCCCGGGACAGGGGGATACGAGCAGTACTTC. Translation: CASSPGTGGYEQYF.

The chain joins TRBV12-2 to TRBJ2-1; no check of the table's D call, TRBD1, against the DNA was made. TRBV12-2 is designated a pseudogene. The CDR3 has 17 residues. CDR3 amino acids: CASRLVCCKGIQNEQFF. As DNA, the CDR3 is TGTGCAAGTCGCTTAGTTTGCTGTAAGGGGATACAAAATGAGCAGTTCTTC.

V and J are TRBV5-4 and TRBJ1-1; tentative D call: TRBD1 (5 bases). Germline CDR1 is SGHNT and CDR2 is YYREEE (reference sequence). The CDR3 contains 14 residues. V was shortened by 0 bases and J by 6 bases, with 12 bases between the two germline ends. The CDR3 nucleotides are TGTGCCAGCAGCTTGGGGCAGGGTATCGCTGAAGCTTTCTTT. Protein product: CASSLGQGIAEAFF. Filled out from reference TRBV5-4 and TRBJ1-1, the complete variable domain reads ETGVTQSPTHLIKTRGQQVTLRCSSQSGHNTVSWYQQALGQGPQFIFQYYREEENGRGNFPPRFSGLQFPNYSSELNVNALELDDSALYLCASSLGQGIAEAFFGQGTRLTVV.

CDR3 amino acids: CASSLEPGSAGGSSEQYF. The CDR3, as DNA: TGTGCCAGCAGCTTAGAACCCGGGTCGGCGGGAGGTTCCAGCGAGCAGTACTTC. The rearrangement links TRBV11-2 to TRBJ2-7; 8 bases line up with TRBD2. J lost 6 bases, V lost 0 bases, and 16 bases had no gene match. Germline V gene lookup returns CDR1 SGHAT and CDR2 FQNNGV. This CDR3 contains 18 residues.

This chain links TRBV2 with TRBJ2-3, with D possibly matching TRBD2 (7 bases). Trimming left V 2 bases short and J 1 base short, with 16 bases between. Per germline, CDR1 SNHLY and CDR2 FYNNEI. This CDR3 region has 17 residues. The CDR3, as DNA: TGTGCCAGCAGTGAAAGGGCGCAGGGGAGGGGCACAGATACGCAGTATTTT. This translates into CASSERAQGRGTDTQYF.

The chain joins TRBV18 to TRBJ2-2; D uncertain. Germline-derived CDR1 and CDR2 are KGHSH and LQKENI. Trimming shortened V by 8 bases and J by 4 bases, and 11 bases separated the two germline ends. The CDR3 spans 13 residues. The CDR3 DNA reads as TGTGCCAGCGGGCCCCCCTTCACCGGGGAGCTGTTTTTT. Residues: CASGPPFTGELFF. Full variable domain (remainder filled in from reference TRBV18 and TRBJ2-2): NAGVMQNPRHLVRRRGQEARLRCSPMKGHSHVYWYRQLPEEGLKFMVYLQKENIIDESGMPKERFSAEFPKEGPSILRIQQVVRGDSAAYFCASGPPFTGELFFGEGSRLTVL.

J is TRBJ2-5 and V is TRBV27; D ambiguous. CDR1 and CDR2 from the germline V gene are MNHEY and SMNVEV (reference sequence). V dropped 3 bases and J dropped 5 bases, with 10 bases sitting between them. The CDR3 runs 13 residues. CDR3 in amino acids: CASSLWSSETQYF. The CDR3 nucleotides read TGTGCCAGCAGTTTGTGGAGTTCGGAGACCCAGTACTTC.

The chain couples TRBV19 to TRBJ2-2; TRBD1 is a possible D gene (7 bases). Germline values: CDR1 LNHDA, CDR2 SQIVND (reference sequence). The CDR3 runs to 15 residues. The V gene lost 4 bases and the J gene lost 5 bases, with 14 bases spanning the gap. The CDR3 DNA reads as TGTGCCAGTAGTACCCAGGGGGGACTTACCGGGGAGCTGTTTTTT. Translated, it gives CASSTQGGLTGELFF.

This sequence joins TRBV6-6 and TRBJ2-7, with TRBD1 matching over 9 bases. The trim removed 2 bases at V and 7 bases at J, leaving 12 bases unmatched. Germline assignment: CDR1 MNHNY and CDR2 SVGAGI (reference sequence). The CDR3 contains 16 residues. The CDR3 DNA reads TGTGCCAGCAGTTACGAGACCTGGGGACAGGGCTTTGAGCAGTACTTC. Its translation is CASSYETWGQGFEQYF.

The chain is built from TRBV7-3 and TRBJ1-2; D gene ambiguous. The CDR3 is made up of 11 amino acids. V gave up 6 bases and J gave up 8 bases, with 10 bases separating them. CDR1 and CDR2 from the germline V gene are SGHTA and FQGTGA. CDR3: CASSPGEGYTF. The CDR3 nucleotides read TGTGCCAGCAGTCCAGGTGAAGGCTACACCTTC.

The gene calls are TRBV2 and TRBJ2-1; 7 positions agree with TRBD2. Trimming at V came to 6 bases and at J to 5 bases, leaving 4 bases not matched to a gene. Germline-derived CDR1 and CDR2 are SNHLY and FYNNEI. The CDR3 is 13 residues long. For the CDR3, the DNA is TGTGCCAGCAGGCTAGCGGCAAACAATGAGCAGTTCTTC. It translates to CASRLAANNEQFF.

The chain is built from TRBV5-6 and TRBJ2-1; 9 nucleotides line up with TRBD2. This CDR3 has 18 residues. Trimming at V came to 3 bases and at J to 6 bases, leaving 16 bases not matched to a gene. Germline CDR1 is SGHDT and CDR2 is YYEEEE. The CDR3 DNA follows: TGTGCCAGCAGCTCCAGTGGGTGGGGTAGCGGGAGTATCAATGAGCAGTTCTTC. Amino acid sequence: CASSSSGWGSGSINEQFF.

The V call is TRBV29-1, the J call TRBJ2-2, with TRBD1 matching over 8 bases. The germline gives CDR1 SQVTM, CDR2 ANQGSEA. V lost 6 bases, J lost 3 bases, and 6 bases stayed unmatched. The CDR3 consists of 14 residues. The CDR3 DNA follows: TGCAGCGTAGTGGACAGGGCGGACACCGGGGAGCTGTTTTTT. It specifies CSVVDRADTGELFF.

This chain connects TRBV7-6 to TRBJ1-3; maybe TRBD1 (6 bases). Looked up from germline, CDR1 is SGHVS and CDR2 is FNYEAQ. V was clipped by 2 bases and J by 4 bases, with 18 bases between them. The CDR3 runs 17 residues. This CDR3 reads CASSLRLGHLSGNTIYF. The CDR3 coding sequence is TGTGCCAGCAGCTTAAGGTTGGGACACTTATCCGGAAACACCATATATTTT.

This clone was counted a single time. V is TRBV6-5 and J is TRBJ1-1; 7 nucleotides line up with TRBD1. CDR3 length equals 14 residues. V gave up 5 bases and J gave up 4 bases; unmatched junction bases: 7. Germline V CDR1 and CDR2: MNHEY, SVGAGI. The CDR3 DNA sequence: TGTGCCAGCAGTCGAGGGGGCCGGGGCACTGAAGCTTTCTTT. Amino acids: CASSRGGRGTEAFF.

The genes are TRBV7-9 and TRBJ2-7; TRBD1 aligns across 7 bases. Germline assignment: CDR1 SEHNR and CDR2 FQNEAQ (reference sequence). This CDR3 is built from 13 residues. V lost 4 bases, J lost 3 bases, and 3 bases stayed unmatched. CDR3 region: CASSYRGNYEQYF. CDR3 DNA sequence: TGTGCCAGCAGCTACAGGGGAAACTACGAGCAGTACTTC. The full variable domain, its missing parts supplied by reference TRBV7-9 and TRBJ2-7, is DTGVSQNPRHKITKRGQNVTFRCDPISEHNRLYWYRQTLGQGPEFLTYFQNEAQLEKSRLLSDRFSAERPKGSFSTLEIQRTEQGDSAMYLCASSYRGNYEQYFGPGTRLTVT.